Below, one T cell receptor beta chain is given with its context. Its cognate antigen is unknown. This sample was taken from a study of a mutant IDH1 vaccine in newly diagnosed glioma. For the study at large: Patients were started on vaccination 4-6 weeks after radiotherapy alone, or with temozolomide cycles.

Indicated time point: week 35, safety follow-up. Mutant IDH1 20-mer peptide, at 300 ug, made up each vaccine dose, with topical imiquimod. Patients were given eight vaccinations, scheduled in weeks 1, 3, 5, 7, 11, 15, 19 and 23. Clones were sequenced by immunoSEQ multiplex PCR, and TCRdb holds only the in-frame ones, with some missing. The data show approximately 45,000 clones, approximately 92% seen once. The sequence came from a man aged 50-60 years with glioma. Sequences were derived from PBMCs, sampled from a glioma patient whose treatment included an IDH1 peptide vaccine.

The CDR3, as DNA: TGTGCCAGCAGTAGACAGGGGAACTATGGCTACACCTTC. This gives the protein CASSRQGNYGYTF. The chain has TRBV2 and TRBJ1-2; 8 bases line up with TRBD1. There are 13 residues in the CDR3. Germline V lookup: CDR1 SNHLY, CDR2 FYNNEI. V dropped 5 bases and J dropped 2; count of bases not matched to a gene: 1.